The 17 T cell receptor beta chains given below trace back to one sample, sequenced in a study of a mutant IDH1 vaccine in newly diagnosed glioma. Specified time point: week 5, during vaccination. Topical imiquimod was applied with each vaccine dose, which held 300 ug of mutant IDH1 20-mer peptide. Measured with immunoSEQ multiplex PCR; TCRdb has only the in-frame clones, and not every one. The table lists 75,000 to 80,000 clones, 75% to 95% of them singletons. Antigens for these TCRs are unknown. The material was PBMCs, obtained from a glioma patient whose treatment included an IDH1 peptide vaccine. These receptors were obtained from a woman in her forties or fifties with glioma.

In nucleotides, the CDR3 is TGTGCCAGCAGTTGGGACTCCGGGACCCAGTCCCCCGAGCAGTTCTTC. This sequence encodes CASSWDSGTQSPEQFF. The chain uses TRBV6-5 and TRBJ2-1; tentatively, D is TRBD2 (6 bases). The ends were cut back, 4 bases at V and 10 bases at J, with 23 bases in the middle. The CDR3 spans 16 residues. Germline CDR1 and CDR2: MNHEY and SVGAGI.

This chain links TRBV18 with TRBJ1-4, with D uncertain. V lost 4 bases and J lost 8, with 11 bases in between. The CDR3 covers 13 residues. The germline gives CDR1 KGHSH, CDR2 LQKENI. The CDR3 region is CASSRSTQEKLFF. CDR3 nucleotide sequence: TGTGCCAGCTCACGGTCGACCCAAGAAAAACTGTTTTTT. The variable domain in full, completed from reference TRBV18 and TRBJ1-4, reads NAGVMQNPRHLVRRRGQEARLRCSPMKGHSHVYWYRQLPEEGLKFMVYLQKENIIDESGMPKERFSAEFPKEGPSILRIQQVVRGDSAAYFCASSRSTQEKLFFGSGTQLSVL.

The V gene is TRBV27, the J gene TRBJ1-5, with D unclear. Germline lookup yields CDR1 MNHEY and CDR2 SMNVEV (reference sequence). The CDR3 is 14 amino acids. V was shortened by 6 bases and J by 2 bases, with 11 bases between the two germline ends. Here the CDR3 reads CASSVWGGNQPQHF. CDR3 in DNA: TGTGCCAGCAGCGTGTGGGGTGGCAATCAGCCCCAGCATTTT.

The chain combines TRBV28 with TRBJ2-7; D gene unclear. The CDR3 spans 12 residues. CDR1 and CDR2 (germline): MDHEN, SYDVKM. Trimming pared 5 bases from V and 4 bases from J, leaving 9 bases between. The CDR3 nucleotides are TGTGCCAGCAGTACCGAGCAGTACGAGCAGTACTTC. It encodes CASSTEQYEQYF.

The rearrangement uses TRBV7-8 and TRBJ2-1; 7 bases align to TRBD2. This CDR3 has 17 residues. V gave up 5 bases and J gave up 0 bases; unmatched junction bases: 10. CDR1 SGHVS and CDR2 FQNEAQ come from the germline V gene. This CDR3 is CASSLSGGRPSYNEQFF. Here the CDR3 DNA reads TGTGCCAGCAGCCTAAGCGGCGGGAGACCCTCCTACAATGAGCAGTTCTTC.

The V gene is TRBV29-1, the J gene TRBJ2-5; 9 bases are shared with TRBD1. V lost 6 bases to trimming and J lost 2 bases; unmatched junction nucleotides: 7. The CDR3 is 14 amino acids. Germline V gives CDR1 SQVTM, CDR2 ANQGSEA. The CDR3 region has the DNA TGCAGCGTGGATGGACAGGGGCGGCAAGAGACCCAGTACTTC. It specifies CSVDGQGRQETQYF.

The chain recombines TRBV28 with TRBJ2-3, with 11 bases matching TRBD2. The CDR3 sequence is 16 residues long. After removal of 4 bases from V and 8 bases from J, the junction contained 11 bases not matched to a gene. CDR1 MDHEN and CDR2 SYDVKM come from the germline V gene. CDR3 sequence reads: CASSSPVAGGPGTQYF. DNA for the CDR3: TGTGCCAGCAGTTCCCCGGTAGCGGGAGGGCCTGGTACGCAGTATTTT.

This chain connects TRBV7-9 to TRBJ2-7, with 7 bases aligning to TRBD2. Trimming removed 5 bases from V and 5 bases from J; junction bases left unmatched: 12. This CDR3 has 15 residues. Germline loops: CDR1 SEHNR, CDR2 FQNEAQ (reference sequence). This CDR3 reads CASSPLGGRGHEQYF. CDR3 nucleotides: TGTGCCAGCAGCCCGTTGGGCGGGAGAGGCCACGAGCAGTACTTC.

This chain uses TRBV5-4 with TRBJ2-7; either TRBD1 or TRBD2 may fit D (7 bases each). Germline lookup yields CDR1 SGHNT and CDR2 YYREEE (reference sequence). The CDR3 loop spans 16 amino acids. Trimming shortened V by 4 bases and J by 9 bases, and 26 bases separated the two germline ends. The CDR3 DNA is TGTGCCAGCAGCCCGGGGGGTGGGGACAGCACTACGGGGCAGTACTTC. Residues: CASSPGGGDSTTGQYF.

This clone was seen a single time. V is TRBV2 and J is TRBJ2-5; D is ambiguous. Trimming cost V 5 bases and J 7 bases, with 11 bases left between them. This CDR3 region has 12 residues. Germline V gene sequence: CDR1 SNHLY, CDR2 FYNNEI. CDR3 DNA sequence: TGTGCCAGCAGTCCTCCTACCTCGACCCAGTACTTC. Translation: CASSPPTSTQYF.

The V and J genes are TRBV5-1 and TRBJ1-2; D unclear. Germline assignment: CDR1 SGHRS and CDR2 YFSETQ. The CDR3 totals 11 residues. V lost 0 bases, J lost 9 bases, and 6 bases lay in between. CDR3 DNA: TGCGCCAGCAGCTTGGGGGCCCGCTACACCTTC. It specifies CASSLGARYTF.

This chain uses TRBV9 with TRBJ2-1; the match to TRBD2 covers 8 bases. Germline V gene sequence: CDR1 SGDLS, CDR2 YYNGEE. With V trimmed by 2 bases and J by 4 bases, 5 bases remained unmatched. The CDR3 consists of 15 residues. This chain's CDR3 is CASSVAGGTYNEQFF. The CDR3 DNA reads TGTGCCAGCAGCGTGGCGGGAGGTACTTACAATGAGCAGTTCTTC.

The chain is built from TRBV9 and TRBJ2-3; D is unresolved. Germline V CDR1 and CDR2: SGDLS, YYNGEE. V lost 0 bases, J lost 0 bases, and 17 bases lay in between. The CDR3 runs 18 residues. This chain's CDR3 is CASSVGLAAAFSTDTQYF. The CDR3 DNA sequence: TGTGCCAGCAGCGTAGGGTTGGCAGCAGCTTTTAGCACAGATACGCAGTATTTT.

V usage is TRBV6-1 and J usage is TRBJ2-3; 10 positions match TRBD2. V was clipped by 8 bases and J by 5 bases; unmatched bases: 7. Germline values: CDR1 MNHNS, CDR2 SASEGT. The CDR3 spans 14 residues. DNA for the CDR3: TGTGCCAGCGCTCTAGCGGGAGTGAAAGATACGCAGTATTTT. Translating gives CASALAGVKDTQYF.

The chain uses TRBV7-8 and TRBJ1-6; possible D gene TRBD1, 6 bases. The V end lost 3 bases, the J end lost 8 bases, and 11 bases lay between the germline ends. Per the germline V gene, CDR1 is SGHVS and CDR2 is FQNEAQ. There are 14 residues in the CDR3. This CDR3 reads CASSFGGGHSPLHF. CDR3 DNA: TGTGCCAGCAGCTTTGGTGGGGGGCATTCACCCCTCCACTTT.

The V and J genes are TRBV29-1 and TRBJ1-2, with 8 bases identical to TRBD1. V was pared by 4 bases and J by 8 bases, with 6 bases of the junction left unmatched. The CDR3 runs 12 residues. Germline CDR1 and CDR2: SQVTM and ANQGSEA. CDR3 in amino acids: CSVGTGLRGYTF. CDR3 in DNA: TGCAGCGTTGGGACAGGGCTACGAGGCTACACCTTC.

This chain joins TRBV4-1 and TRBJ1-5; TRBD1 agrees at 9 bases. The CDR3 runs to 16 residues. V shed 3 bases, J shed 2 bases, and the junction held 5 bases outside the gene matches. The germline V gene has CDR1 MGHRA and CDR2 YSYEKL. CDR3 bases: TGCGCCAGCAGCCACAGGACAGGGGCTGGCAATCAGCCCCAGCATTTT. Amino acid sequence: CASSHRTGAGNQPQHF.